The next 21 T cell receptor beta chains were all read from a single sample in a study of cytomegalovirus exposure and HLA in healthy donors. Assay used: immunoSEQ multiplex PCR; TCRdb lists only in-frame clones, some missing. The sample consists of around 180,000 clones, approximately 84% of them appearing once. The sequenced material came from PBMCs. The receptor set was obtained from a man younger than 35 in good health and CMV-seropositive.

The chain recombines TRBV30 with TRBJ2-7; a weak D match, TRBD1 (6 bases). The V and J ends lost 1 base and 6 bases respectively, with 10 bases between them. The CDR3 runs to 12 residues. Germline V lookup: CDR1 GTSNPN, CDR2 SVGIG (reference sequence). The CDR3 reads CAWSGWTVEQYF. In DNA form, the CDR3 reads TGTGCCTGGAGTGGGTGGACAGTCGAGCAGTACTTC. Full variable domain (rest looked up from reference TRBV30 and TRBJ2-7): SQTIHQWPATLVQPVGSPLSLECTVEGTSNPNLYWYRQAAGRGLQLLFYSVGIGQISSEVPQNLSASRPQDRQFILSSKKLLLSDSGFYLCAWSGWTVEQYFGPGTRLTVT.

CDR3 DNA sequence: TGTGCCAGCAGCTCTCAGTGGGGAGATGAGCAGTTCTTC. Translating gives CASSSQWGDEQFF. The chain couples TRBV5-8 to TRBJ2-1; the D gene is possibly TRBD2 (5 bases). Trimming left V 3 bases short and J 8 bases short, with 12 bases between. Germline CDR1 and CDR2: SGHTS and YDEGEE. The CDR3 totals 13 residues.

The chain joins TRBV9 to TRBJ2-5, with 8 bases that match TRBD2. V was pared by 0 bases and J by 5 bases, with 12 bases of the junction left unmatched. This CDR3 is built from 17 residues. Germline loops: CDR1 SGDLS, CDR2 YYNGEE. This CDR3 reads CASSVGPRSGSGETQYF. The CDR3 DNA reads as TGTGCCAGCAGCGTAGGGCCCCGCAGCGGGAGCGGGGAGACCCAGTACTTC.

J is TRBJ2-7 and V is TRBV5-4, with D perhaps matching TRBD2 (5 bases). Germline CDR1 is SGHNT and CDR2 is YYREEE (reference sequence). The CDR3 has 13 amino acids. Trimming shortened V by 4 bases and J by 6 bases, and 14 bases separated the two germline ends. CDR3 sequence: CASSQVGAAEQYF. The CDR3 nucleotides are TGTGCCAGCAGCCAGGTGGGAGCAGCCGAGCAGTACTTC.

The CDR3 nucleotides are TGTGCCAGCAGCTTGGGACAGGGGGCCGTCTACACCTTC. Its translation is CASSLGQGAVYTF. This sequence joins TRBV5-6 and TRBJ1-2; 10 bases match TRBD1. The CDR3 totals 13 residues. The V and J ends lost 0 bases and 10 bases, in that order; junction bases with no gene match: 3. CDR1 and CDR2 from the germline V gene are SGHDT and YYEEEE.

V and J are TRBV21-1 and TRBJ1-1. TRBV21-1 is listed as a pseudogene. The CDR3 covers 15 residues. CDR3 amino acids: CASIRRGVVNTEAFF. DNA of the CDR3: TGTGCCAGCATCCGGCGAGGCGTGGTGAACACTGAAGCTTTCTTT.

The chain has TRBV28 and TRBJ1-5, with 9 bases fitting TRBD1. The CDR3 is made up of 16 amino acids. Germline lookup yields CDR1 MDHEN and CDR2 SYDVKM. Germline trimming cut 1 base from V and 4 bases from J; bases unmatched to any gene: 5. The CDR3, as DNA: TGTGCCAGCAGTTTATCTCCGGGACAGGGTAATCAGCCCCAGCATTTT. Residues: CASSLSPGQGNQPQHF.

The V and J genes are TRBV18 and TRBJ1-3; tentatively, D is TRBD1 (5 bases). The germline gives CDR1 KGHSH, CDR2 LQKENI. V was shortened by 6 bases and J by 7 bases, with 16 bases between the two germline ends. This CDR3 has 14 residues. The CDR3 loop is CASSPTQGGNTIYF. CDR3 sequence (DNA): TGTGCCAGCTCTCCGACCCAGGGAGGTAACACCATATATTTT.

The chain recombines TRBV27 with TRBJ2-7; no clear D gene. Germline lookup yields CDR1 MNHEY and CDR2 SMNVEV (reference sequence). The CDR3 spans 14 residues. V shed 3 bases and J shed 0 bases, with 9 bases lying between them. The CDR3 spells CASSLRRSSYEQYF. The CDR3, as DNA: TGTGCCAGCAGTTTGAGGCGGAGCTCCTACGAGCAGTACTTC.

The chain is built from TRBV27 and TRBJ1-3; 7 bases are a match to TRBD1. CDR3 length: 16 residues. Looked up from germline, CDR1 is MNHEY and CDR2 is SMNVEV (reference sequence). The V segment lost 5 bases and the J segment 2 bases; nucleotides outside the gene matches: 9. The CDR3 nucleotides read TGTGCCAGCAGTAACCGACAGGGTTTGGCTGGAAACACCATATATTTT. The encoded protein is CASSNRQGLAGNTIYF.

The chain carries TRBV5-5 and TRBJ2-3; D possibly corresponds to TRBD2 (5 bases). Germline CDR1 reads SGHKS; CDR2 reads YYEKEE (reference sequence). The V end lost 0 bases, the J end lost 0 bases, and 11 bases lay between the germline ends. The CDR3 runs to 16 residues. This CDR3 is CASSLGASLSTDTQYF. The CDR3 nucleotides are TGTGCCAGCAGCTTGGGGGCTAGCCTGAGCACAGATACGCAGTATTTT.

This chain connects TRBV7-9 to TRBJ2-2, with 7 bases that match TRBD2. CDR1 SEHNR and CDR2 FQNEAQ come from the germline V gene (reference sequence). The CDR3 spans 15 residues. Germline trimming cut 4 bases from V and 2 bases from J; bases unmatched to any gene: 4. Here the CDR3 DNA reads TGTGCCAGCAGCTGGGCTAGCGGTAACACCGGGGAGCTGTTTTTT. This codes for CASSWASGNTGELFF.

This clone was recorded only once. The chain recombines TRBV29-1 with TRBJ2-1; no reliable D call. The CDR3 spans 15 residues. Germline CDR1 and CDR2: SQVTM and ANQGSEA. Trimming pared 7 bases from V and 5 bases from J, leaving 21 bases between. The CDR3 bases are TGCAGCGCCTTCCGAATGAGAGAGAGTGACAATGAGCAGTTCTTC. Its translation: CSAFRMRESDNEQFF.

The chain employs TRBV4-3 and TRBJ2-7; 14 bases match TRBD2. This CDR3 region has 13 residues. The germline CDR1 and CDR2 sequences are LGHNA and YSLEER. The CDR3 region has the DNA TGCGCTCCGCGGGGGACTAGCGGGAGTGAGCAGTACTTC. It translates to CAPRGTSGSEQYF.

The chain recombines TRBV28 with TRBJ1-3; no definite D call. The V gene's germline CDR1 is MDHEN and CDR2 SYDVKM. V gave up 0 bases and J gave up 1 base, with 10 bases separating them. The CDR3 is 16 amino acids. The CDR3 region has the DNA TGTGCCAGCAGTTTATGGGCGCCGGGTTCTGGAAACACCATATATTTT. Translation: CASSLWAPGSGNTIYF.

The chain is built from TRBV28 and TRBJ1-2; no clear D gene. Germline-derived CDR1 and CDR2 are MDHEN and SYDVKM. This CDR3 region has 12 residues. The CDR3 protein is CAVGPGWDGYTF. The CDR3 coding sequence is TGTGCGGTGGGTCCGGGGTGGGATGGCTACACCTTC.

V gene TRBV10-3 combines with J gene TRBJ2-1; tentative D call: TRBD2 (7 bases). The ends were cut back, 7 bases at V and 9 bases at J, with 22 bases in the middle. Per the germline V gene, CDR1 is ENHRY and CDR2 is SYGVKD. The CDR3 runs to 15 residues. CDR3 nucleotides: TGTGCCATCAATGCCGGGGGGCGGGAGTTAGGTGAGCAGTTCTTC. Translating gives CAINAGGRELGEQFF.

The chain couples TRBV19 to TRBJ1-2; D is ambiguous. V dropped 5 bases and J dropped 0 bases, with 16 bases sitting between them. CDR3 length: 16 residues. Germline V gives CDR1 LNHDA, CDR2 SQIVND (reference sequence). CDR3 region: CASSPQKSGANYGYTF. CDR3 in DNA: TGTGCCAGTAGTCCCCAGAAGTCTGGAGCTAACTATGGCTACACCTTC.

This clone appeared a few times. The CDR3, as DNA: TGCGCCAGCAGCCAGGTTTCCGGGACAGGACTGCCTGGCTACACCTTC. Its translation: CASSQVSGTGLPGYTF. The chain carries TRBV4-3 and TRBJ1-2; 8 nucleotides match TRBD1. The CDR3 covers 16 residues. The V gene end was trimmed by 3 bases and the J gene end by 7 bases; junction bases not matched to a gene: 13. The V gene's germline CDR1 is LGHNA and CDR2 YSLEER.

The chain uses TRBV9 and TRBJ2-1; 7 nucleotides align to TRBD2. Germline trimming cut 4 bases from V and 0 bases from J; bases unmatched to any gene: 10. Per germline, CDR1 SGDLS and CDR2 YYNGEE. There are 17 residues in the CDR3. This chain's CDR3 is CASSPRLASSSYNEQFF. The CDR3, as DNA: TGTGCCAGCAGCCCCCGACTAGCTTCTAGCTCCTACAATGAGCAGTTCTTC.

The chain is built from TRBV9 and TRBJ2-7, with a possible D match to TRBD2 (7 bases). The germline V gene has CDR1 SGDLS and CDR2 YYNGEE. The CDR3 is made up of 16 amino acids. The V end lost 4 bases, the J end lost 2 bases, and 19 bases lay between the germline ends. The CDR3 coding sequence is TGTGCCAGCAGCCTCAGCGGCGCGGGGGCGGCCTACGAGCAGTACTTC. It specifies CASSLSGAGAAYEQYF.